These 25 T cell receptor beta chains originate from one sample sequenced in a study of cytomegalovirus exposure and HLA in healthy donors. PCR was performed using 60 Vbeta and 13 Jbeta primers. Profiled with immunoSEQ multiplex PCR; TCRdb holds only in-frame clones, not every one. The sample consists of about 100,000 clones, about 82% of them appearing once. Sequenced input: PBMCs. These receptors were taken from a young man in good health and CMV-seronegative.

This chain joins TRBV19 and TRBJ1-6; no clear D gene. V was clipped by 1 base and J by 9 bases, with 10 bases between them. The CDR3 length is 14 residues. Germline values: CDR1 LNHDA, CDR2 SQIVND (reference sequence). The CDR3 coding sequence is TGTGCCAGTAGTATAGGGGTTACTAGTTCACCCCTCCACTTT. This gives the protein CASSIGVTSSPLHF.

CDR3 DNA: TGTGCCAGCAGTTACCCACAGGAGCCCCAGCATTTT. It yields the protein CASSYPQEPQHF. The chain joins TRBV6-6 to TRBJ1-5, with a possible D match to TRBD1 (5 bases). The CDR3 totals 12 residues. Germline CDR1 is MNHNY and CDR2 is SVGAGI (reference sequence). Trimming shortened V by 2 bases and J by 8 bases, and 7 bases separated the two germline ends.

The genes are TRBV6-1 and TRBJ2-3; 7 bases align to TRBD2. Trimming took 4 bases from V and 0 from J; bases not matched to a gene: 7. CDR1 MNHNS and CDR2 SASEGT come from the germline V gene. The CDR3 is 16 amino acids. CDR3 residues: CASSGLAGVSTDTQYF. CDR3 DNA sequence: TGTGCCAGCAGTGGCCTGGCGGGAGTGAGCACAGATACGCAGTATTTT.

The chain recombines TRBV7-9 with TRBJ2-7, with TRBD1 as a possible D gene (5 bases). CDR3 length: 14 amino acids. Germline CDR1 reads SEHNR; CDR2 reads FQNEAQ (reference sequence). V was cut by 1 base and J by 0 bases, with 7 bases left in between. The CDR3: CASSLGTGSYEQYF. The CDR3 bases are TGTGCCAGCAGCTTAGGTACAGGCTCCTACGAGCAGTACTTC.

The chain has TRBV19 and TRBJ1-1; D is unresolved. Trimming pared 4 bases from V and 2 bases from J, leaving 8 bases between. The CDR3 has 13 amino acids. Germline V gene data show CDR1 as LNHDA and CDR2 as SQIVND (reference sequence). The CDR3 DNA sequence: TGTGCCAGTAGTACCAAACAAAACACTGAAGCTTTCTTT. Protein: CASSTKQNTEAFF.

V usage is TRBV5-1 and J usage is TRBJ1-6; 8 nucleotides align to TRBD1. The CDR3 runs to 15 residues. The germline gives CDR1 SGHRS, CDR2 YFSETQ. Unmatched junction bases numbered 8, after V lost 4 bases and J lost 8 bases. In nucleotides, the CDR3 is TGCGCCAGCAGCCCTGAGGGGACAGGTTATTCACCCCTCCACTTT. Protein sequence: CASSPEGTGYSPLHF.

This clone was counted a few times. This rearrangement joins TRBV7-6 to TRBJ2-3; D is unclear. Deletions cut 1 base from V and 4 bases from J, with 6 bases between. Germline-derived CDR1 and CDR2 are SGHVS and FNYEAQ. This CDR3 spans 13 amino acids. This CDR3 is CASSLVVPDTQYF. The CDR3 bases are TGTGCCAGCAGCTTAGTAGTCCCAGATACGCAGTATTTT.

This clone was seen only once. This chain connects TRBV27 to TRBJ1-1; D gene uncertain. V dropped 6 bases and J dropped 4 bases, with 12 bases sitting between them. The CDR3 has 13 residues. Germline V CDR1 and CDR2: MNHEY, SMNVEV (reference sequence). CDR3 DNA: TGTGCCAGCAGGCTGGGGAGGGCCACTGAAGCTTTCTTT. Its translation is CASRLGRATEAFF.

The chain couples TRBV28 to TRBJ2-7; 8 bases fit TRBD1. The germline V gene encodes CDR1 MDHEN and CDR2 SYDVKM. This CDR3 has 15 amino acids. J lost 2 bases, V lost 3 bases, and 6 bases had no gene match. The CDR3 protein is CASSFSGQGAYEQYF. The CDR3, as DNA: TGTGCCAGCAGTTTCTCCGGACAGGGCGCCTACGAGCAGTACTTC.

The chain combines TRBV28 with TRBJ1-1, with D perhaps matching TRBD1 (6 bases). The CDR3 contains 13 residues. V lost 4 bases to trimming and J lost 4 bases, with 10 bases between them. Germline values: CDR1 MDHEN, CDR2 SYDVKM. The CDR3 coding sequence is TGTGCCAGCAGTTCAGGGGATGGCACTGAAGCTTTCTTT. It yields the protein CASSSGDGTEAFF.

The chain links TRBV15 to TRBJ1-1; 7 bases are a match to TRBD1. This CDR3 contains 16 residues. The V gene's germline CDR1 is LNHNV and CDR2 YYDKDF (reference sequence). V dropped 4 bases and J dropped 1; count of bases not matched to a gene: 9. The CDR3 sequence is CATSIATGKANTEAFF. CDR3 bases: TGTGCCACCAGCATTGCGACAGGGAAGGCGAACACTGAAGCTTTCTTT. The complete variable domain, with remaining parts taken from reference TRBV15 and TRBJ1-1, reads DAMVIQNPRYQVTQFGKPVTLSCSQTLNHNVMYWYQQKSSQAPKLLFHYYDKDFNNEADTPDNFQSRRPNTSFCFLDIRSPGLGDTAMYLCATSIATGKANTEAFFGQGTRLTVV.

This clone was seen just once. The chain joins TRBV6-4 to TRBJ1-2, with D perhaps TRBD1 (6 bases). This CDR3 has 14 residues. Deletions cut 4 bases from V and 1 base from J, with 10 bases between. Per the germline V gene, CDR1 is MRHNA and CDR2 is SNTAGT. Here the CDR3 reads CASSAGRGNYGYTF. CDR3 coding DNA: TGTGCCAGCAGTGCCGGCAGGGGTAACTATGGCTACACCTTC.

CDR3 sequence: CASSLGSRDILSPLHF. In DNA, the CDR3 is TGTGCCAGCAGCTTAGGGTCTCGGGACATCCTTTCACCCCTCCACTTT. The chain carries TRBV7-9 and TRBJ1-6; TRBD1 is a possible D gene (6 bases). Trimming removed 1 base at V and 9 bases at J, with 16 bases between. The CDR3 totals 16 residues. Germline CDR1 SEHNR, CDR2 FQNEAQ (reference sequence).

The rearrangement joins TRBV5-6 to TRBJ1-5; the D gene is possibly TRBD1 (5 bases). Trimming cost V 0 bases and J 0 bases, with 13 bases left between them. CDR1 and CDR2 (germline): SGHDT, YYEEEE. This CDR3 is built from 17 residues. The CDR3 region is CASSLGQPFDSNQPQHF. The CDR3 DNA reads TGTGCCAGCAGCTTGGGACAGCCCTTTGATAGCAATCAGCCCCAGCATTTT.

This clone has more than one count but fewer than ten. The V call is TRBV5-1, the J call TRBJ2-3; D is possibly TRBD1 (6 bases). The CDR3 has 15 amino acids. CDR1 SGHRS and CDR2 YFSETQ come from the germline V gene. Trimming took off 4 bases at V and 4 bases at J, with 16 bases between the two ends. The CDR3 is CASSKGQYGSDTQYF. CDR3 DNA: TGCGCCAGCAGCAAAGGACAGTATGGGTCAGATACGCAGTATTTT. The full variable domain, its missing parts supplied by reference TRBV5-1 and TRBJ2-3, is KAGVTQTPRYLIKTRGQQVTLSCSPISGHRSVSWYQQTPGQGLQFLFEYFSETQRNKGNFPGRFSGRQFSNSRSEMNVSTLELGDSALYLCASSKGQYGSDTQYFGPGTRLTVL.

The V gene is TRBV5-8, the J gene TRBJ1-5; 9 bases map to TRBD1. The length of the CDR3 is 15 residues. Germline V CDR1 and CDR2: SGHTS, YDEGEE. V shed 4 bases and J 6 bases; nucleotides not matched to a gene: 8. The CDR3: CASSPRTGEGQPQHF. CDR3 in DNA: TGTGCCAGCAGCCCTCGGACAGGGGAGGGTCAGCCCCAGCATTTT.

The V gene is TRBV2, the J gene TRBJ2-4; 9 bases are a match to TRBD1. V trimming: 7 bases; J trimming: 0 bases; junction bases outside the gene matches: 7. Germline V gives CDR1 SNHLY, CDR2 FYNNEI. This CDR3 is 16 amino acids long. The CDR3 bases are TGTGCCAGCATGGGGACAGGGATACTAGCCAAAAACATTCAGTACTTC. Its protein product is CASMGTGILAKNIQYF.

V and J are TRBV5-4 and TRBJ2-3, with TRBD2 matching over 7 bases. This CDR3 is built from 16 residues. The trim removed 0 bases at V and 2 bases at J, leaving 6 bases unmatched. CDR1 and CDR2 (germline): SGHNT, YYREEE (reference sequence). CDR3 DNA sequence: TGTGCCAGCAGCTTGGATCCGGGAGGAACCACAGATACGCAGTATTTT. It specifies CASSLDPGGTTDTQYF.

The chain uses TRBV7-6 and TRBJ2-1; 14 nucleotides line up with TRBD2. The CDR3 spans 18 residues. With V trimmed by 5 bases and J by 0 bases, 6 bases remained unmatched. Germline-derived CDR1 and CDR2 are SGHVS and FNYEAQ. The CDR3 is CASSAGLAGGYSYNEQFF. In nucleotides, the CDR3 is TGTGCCAGCAGCGCCGGACTAGCGGGGGGCTACTCCTACAATGAGCAGTTCTTC.

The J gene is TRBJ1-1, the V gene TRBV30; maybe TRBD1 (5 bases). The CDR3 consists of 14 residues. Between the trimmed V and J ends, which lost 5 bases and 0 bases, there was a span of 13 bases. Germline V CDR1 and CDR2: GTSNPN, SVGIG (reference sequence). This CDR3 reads CAWYPRVMNTEAFF. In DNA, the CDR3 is TGTGCCTGGTACCCCAGGGTCATGAACACTGAAGCTTTCTTT.

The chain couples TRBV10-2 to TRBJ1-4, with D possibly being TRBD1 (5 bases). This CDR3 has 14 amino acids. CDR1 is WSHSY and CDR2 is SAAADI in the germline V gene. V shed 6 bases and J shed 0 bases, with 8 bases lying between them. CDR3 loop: CASRDRSTNEKLFF. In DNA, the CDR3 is TGCGCCAGCAGAGACAGATCAACTAATGAAAAACTGTTTTTT.

CDR3 in amino acids: CASSPTPNNSPLHF. Here the CDR3 DNA reads TGTGCCAGCTCACCGACACCCAATAATTCACCCCTCCACTTT. The chain couples TRBV18 to TRBJ1-6; D is unresolved. Germline loops: CDR1 KGHSH, CDR2 LQKENI. The V and J ends lost 3 bases and 5 bases respectively, with 8 bases between them. This CDR3 spans 14 amino acids.

The CDR3 here is CASSSLGQANEKLFF. Written as DNA, the CDR3 is TGTGCCAGCAGCTCCCTCGGACAGGCTAATGAAAAACTGTTTTTT. This chain connects TRBV11-2 to TRBJ1-4; 7 bases map to TRBD1. The V gene end was trimmed by 4 bases and the J gene end by 3 bases; junction bases not matched to a gene: 5. Germline-derived CDR1 and CDR2 are SGHAT and FQNNGV. This CDR3 region has 15 residues.

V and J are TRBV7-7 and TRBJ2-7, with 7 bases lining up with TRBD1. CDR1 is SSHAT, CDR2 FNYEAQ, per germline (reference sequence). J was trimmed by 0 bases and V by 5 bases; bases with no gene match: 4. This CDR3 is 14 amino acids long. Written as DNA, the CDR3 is TGTGCCAGCAGCCCGGGACAGAGCTCCTACGAGCAGTACTTC. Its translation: CASSPGQSSYEQYF. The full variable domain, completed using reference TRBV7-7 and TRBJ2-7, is GAGVSQSPRYKVTKRGQDVTLRCDPISSHATLYWYQQALGQGPEFLTYFNYEAQPDKSGLPSDRFSAERPEGSISTLTIQRTEQRDSAMYRCASSPGQSSYEQYFGPGTRLTVT.

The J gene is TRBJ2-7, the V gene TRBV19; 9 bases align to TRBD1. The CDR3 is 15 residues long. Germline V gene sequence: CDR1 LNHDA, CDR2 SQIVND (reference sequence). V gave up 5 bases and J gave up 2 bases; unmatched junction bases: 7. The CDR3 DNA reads TGTGCCAGTAGTGCCCAGGGGACAGGGACCTACGAGCAGTACTTC. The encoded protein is CASSAQGTGTYEQYF. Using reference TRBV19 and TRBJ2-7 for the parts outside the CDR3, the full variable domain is DGGITQSPKYLFRKEGQNVTLSCEQNLNHDAMYWYRQDPGQGLRLIYYSQIVNDFQKGDIAEGYSVSREKKESFPLTVTSAQKNPTAFYLCASSAQGTGTYEQYFGPGTRLTVT.